The rows below give T cell receptor beta chains drawn from one sample of a study of OX40 agonist ivuxolimab in advanced cancers. Libraries were prepared by immunoSEQ multiplex PCR; TCRdb keeps only in-frame clonotypes and omits some of them. The repertoire holds over 60,000 clones, with 85% to 90% as singletons. Material: CD4+ or CD8+ T cells sorted from blood, obtained in a trial of the OX40 agonist ivuxolimab. Every receptor here comes from an adult with an advanced solid tumor such as melanoma, head and neck, liver or kidney cancer. Both conserved end residues are part of each CDR3. Size values are once, few and many counts, or a class for expanded clones, and some rows have none.

v_gene,abundance,CDR3aa
TRBV20-1,NA,CSAGRHEQYF
TRBV13,NA,CASSLGSGTSYNEQFF
TRBV7-9,NA,CASSLDDSYGYTF
TRBV11-2,NA,CASSRARAPHEQFF
TRBV27,NA,CASSPQGAGYQETQYF
TRBV11-2,NA,CASSPSLTGVYEQYF
TRBV6-1,NA,CASRSTDPLRPQHF
TRBV18,NA,CASSPPGLTYEQYF
TRBV7-9,NA,CASSLALGNQPQHF
TRBV10-1,NA,CASSEPDRGIREQFF
TRBV7-3,NA,CASSFSTGTPYNEQFF
TRBV2,NA,CASNRDSTTYEQYF
TRBV7-2,NA,CASSLVGFGPQPQHF
TRBV7-9,NA,CASSVFGGARKETQYF
TRBV2,NA,CASSAGTTTDTQYF
TRBV6-5,few,CASRRTSNQPQHF
TRBV12-5,NA,CASGLASSGRGGNEQFF
TRBV19,once,CASTPGRRETQYF
TRBV7-2,NA,CASSFAVNTEAFF
TRBV27,NA,CASNPGTRSANEQFF
TRBV9,NA,CASSPGANTGELFF
TRBV7-6,NA,CASTLGGTGGETQYF
TRBV11-3,NA,CASNPRGMEYEQYF
TRBV6-1,NA,CASARTGDYGGYTF
TRBV11-1,NA,CASSLSDSGNTIYF
TRBV18,NA,CASSPGLSGANVLTF
TRBV5-6,NA,CASSFDRGSYEQYF
TRBV2,NA,CASSVDGNTEAFF
TRBV7-8,NA,CASSSYRGPVGNTIYF
TRBV11-3,NA,CASSRTSGKYEQFF
TRBV28,NA,CASSPSGGFYEQYF
TRBV27,NA,CASSLGEGRQETQYF
TRBV7-9,NA,CASSPKETQYF
TRBV28,NA,CASNSASGGKETQYF
TRBV15,NA,CATSRRSGQYNEQFF
TRBV7-9,NA,CASSYTTVEEAFF
TRBV6-6,few,CASSGTLGGNTIYF
TRBV29-1,NA,CSVGTGNSNQPQHF
TRBV11-3,NA,CASSPRAYEQYF
TRBV29-1,once,CSVGPGRDGTEAFF
TRBV30,once,CAWSSGGAYETQYF
TRBV5-6,NA,CASSPRERGRDEQFF
TRBV5-1,NA,CASSLNGEVDTQYF
TRBV21-1,NA,CASSTTSGMEETQYF
TRBV19,NA,CASSIKTDNSPLHF
TRBV29-1,NA,CSVAGSSPRNEQFF
TRBV30,NA,CAWSVLLAPKSGANVLTF
TRBV5-6,NA,CASSFPTGGEGGELFF